The 7 T cell receptor beta chains below were found in one sample sequenced in a study of chemoradiotherapy in HPV16-positive cancers. Libraries were prepared by immunoSEQ multiplex PCR; TCRdb keeps only in-frame clonotypes and omits some of them. The sample has tens of thousands of clones; 70% to 90% are singletons. Sequencing used blood, obtained from a patient who underwent chemoradiotherapy. The receptors stem from a human donor with HPV-associated anogenital cancer.

In DNA, the CDR3 is TGTGCCAGCAGCAACGTAGGGGGGGGCGAGCAGTACTTC. It encodes CASSNVGGGEQYF. The chain joins TRBV6-5 to TRBJ2-7; possible D gene TRBD2, 7 bases. Trimming left V 6 bases short and J 6 bases short, with 15 bases between. CDR3 length equals 13 residues. Germline CDR1 is MNHEY and CDR2 is SVGAGI.

J is TRBJ1-3 and V is TRBV5-4; unclear D gene. Germline-derived CDR1 and CDR2 are SGHNT and YYREEE (reference sequence). CDR3 length equals 15 residues. V was clipped by 0 bases and J by 2 bases, with 9 bases between them. CDR3 coding DNA: TGTGCCAGCAGCTTGGGGTCCCCCGCTGGAAACACCATATATTTT. Translation: CASSLGSPAGNTIYF.

This chain joins TRBV30 and TRBJ2-7, with no clear D. V dropped 0 bases and J dropped 0 bases, with 9 bases sitting between them. The CDR3 length is 14 residues. From germline, CDR1 is GTSNPN and CDR2 SVGIG (reference sequence). In DNA, the CDR3 is TGTGCCTGGAGTGTATCACTCCTCTCCTACGAGCAGTACTTC. It specifies CAWSVSLLSYEQYF.

The chain has TRBV6-4 and TRBJ1-1; D gene uncertain. CDR3 length equals 14 residues. V was cut by 6 bases and J by 1 base, with 12 bases left in between. Per the germline V gene, CDR1 is MRHNA and CDR2 is SNTAGT. CDR3 residues: CASRPLMSNTEAFF. The DNA for the CDR3 is TGTGCCAGCAGACCATTGATGTCGAACACTGAAGCTTTCTTT.

The chain is built from TRBV28 and TRBJ1-2, with D perhaps TRBD1 (6 bases). The CDR3 runs to 14 residues. V was clipped by 2 bases and J by 7 bases, with 14 bases between them. Germline values: CDR1 MDHEN, CDR2 SYDVKM. The CDR3 DNA reads TGTGCCAGCAGTTTACTGGGGGCGCAGGCTGGCTACACCTTC. This gives the protein CASSLLGAQAGYTF.

The chain links TRBV30 to TRBJ1-2, with a possible D match to TRBD1 (6 bases). V was trimmed by 5 bases and J by 0 bases, leaving 13 bases between them. CDR3 length: 14 amino acids. The germline gives CDR1 GTSNPN, CDR2 SVGIG (reference sequence). Here the CDR3 reads CAWELKGANYGYTF. In DNA form, the CDR3 reads TGTGCCTGGGAGCTAAAGGGGGCTAACTATGGCTACACCTTC.

V gene TRBV7-2 combines with J gene TRBJ2-7, with a possible D match to TRBD1 (6 bases). CDR1 and CDR2 from the germline V gene are SGHTA and FQGNSA. The CDR3 is 15 amino acids. The V gene lost 1 base and the J gene lost 2 bases, with 12 bases spanning the gap. The CDR3 nucleotides read TGTGCCAGCAGCTTAGTACAGGGAACCGCCTACGAGCAGTACTTC. Translating it yields CASSLVQGTAYEQYF.